This T cell receptor (beta chain) was identified in a study of blood T cell repertoires in COVID-19. In this sample, this clone turned up once. Participants reported their clinical history, and cohort assignment relied on those reports. Profiled with immunoSEQ multiplex PCR; TCRdb holds only in-frame clones, not every one. The profile shows roughly 310,000 clones, 75% to 90% of them singletons. The CDR3 loop spans 14 amino acids. The specimen was PBMCs or T cells enriched from blood (not recorded which). This sequence joins TRBV21-1 and TRBJ1-5. TRBV21-1 is flagged as a pseudogene. The receptor's source is a middle-aged woman who had recovered from COVID-19. The CDR3 DNA follows: TGTGCCAGCAATCCCACGGGGGGCTATCAGCCCCAGCATTTT. It translates to CASNPTGGYQPQHF.